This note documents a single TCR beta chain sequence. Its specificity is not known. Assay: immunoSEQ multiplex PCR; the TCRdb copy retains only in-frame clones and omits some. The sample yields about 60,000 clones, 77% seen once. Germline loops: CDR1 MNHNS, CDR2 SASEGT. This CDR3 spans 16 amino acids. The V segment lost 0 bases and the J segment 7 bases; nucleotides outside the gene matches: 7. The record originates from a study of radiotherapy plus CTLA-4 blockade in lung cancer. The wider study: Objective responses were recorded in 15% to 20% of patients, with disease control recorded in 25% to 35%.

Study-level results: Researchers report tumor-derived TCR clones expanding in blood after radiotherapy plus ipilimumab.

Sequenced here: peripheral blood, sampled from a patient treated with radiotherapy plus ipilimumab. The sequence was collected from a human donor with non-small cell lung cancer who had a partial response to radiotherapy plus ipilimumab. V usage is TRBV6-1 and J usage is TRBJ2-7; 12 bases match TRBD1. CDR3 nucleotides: TGTGCCAGCAGTGAAGCGCTTCGGGACAGGGGGCGAGAGCAGTACTTC. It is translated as CASSEALRDRGREQYF.